This T cell receptor (beta chain) was documented in a study of Tregs in tolerant kidney transplant recipients. The CDR3 contains 16 residues. Germline CDR1 is SQVTM and CDR2 is ANQGSEA. The V gene end was trimmed by 3 bases and the J gene end by 0 bases; junction bases not matched to a gene: 10. Overall study findings and caveats: Validation in larger populations is needed because few patients were studied. No direct test of biological reproducibility was done here.

Comments on this clone: Its specificity is not known.

Clones were sequenced by immunoSEQ multiplex PCR, and TCRdb holds only the in-frame ones, with some missing. The profile shows about 18,000 clones, about four fifths of them singletons. Unstimulated Tregs (CD4+CD25+CD127-) and CD4+CD25- non-Tregs were sorted from PBMCs. Before regulatory T cell sorting, thawed PBMCs rested overnight at 37°C in approximately 200 IU/ml IL-2. This clonotype was obtained from a human donor in good health. This chain connects TRBV29-1 to TRBJ2-5; 7 bases fit TRBD1. The sequenced sample was Tregs from blood. The CDR3 coding sequence is TGCAGCGTTGAGGGGACCTGGACAGGAGACCAAGAGACCCAGTACTTC. Translation gives CSVEGTWTGDQETQYF.